The 32 T cell receptor beta chains below were found in one sample sequenced in a study of blood T cell repertoires in COVID-19. Sequenced by immunoSEQ multiplex PCR; TCRdb stores in-frame clones only, minus some. The repertoire has about 73,000 clones, approximately 80% of them found once; the top ten carry 5.5% to 7.5%. Sequenced sample: peripheral blood. The receptors here all came from a woman aged 60 to 75 with acute or convalescent COVID-19.

This rearrangement joins TRBV29-1 to TRBJ1-1; maybe TRBD1 (5 bases). There are 13 residues in the CDR3. Germline V CDR1 and CDR2: SQVTM, ANQGSEA. Trimming took off 7 bases at V and 1 base at J, with 13 bases between the two ends. CDR3 region: CSAPGRGNTEAFF. Written as DNA, the CDR3 is TGCAGCGCCCCAGGGCGAGGGAACACTGAAGCTTTCTTT.

As DNA, the CDR3 is TGTGCCAGTAGTGCTAGGCTGAATTCACCCCTCCACTTT. Translating it yields CASSARLNSPLHF. The chain couples TRBV19 to TRBJ1-6, with no clear D. The V gene's germline CDR1 is LNHDA and CDR2 SQIVND (reference sequence). V was shortened by 5 bases and J by 7 bases, with 9 bases between the two germline ends. This CDR3 is 13 amino acids long.

V is TRBV19 and J is TRBJ1-2; 8 nucleotides line up with TRBD1. V was clipped by 7 bases and J by 8 bases; unmatched bases: 15. CDR3 length equals 15 residues. Germline lookup yields CDR1 LNHDA and CDR2 SQIVND (reference sequence). CDR3 bases: TGTGCCAGTACCACAGGGCAGGGGGCTCCGTCCGGCTACACCTTC. As protein: CASTTGQGAPSGYTF.

The CDR3 protein is CASSPDGGLTDTQYF. DNA of the CDR3: TGTGCCAGCAGCCCCGACGGGGGACTTACAGATACGCAGTATTTT. The chain joins TRBV7-3 to TRBJ2-3; D is perhaps TRBD2 (6 bases). Germline V gene lookup returns CDR1 SGHTA and CDR2 FQGTGA. V was clipped by 5 bases and J by 3 bases, with 15 bases between them. The CDR3 is 15 amino acids.

The chain carries TRBV7-3 and TRBJ2-3; 11 nucleotides match TRBD2. The CDR3 has 15 residues. The V segment lost 1 base and the J segment 3 bases; nucleotides outside the gene matches: 0. Germline V gene lookup returns CDR1 SGHTA and CDR2 FQGTGA. In DNA form, the CDR3 reads TGTGCCAGCAGCTTAATAGCGGGGGGGACAGATACGCAGTATTTT. It is translated as CASSLIAGGTDTQYF.

This clone has more than one count but fewer than ten. V gene TRBV7-3 combines with J gene TRBJ1-2; 9 positions agree with TRBD1. Germline-derived CDR1 and CDR2 are SGHTA and FQGTGA. V lost 4 bases to trimming and J lost 8 bases; unmatched junction nucleotides: 14. This CDR3 contains 16 residues. CDR3 coding DNA: TGTGCCAGCAGCTCCACCCCCGGGACAGGGAAGGTCGGCTACACCTTC. Translating gives CASSSTPGTGKVGYTF.

The table lists this clone with a few counts. The gene calls are TRBV9 and TRBJ1-1, with D tentatively TRBD1 (5 bases). CDR1 is SGDLS, CDR2 YYNGEE, per germline. This CDR3 is built from 15 residues. The germline V and J ends were trimmed by 3 bases and 1 base, with 13 bases remaining between them. CDR3 region: CASSESRQQNTEAFF. The CDR3, as DNA: TGTGCCAGCAGCGAAAGTAGACAGCAGAACACTGAAGCTTTCTTT.

The rearrangement uses TRBV11-2 and TRBJ1-3, with TRBD1 matching 10 bases. Germline CDR1 reads SGHAT; CDR2 reads FQNNGV. Unmatched junction bases numbered 4, after V lost 5 bases and J lost 3 bases. The CDR3 length is 15 residues. The CDR3 region has the DNA TGTGCCAGCAGCGCGGACAGGGGGATTGGAAACACCATATATTTT. Its protein product is CASSADRGIGNTIYF. Based on the CDR3 plus reference TRBV11-2 and TRBJ1-3, the full variable domain is EAGVAQSPRYKIIEKRQSVAFWCNPISGHATLYWYQQILGQGPKLLIQFQNNGVVDDSQLPKDRFSAERLKGVDSTLKIQPAKLEDSAVYLCASSADRGIGNTIYFGEGSWLTVV.

The rearrangement links TRBV9 to TRBJ2-5; 9 bases align to TRBD2. The CDR3 has 15 amino acids. Germline-derived CDR1 and CDR2 are SGDLS and YYNGEE. V was pared by 4 bases and J by 5 bases, with 9 bases of the junction left unmatched. The CDR3 DNA is TGTGCCAGCAGCCTGTTGAGCGGGGGGAGGGAGACCCAGTACTTC. This translates into CASSLLSGGRETQYF.

The genes are TRBV30 and TRBJ1-1; D is possibly TRBD1 (5 bases). The CDR3 runs 13 residues. The V gene lost 7 bases and the J gene lost 5 bases, with 17 bases spanning the gap. Germline CDR1 is GTSNPN and CDR2 is SVGIG (reference sequence). This CDR3 reads CASRSGGGTEAFF. In nucleotides, the CDR3 is TGTGCCTCGAGGAGCGGGGGAGGGACTGAAGCTTTCTTT.

In DNA, the CDR3 is TGCGCCAGCAGCTTGGTAGGGACAGGCGAAGCTAGCACAGATACGCAGTATTTT. Translated: CASSLVGTGEASTDTQYF. The rearrangement uses TRBV5-1 and TRBJ2-3; 8 bases map to TRBD1. The CDR3 length is 18 residues. Germline assignment: CDR1 SGHRS and CDR2 YFSETQ. V lost 0 bases and J lost 0; bases outside the gene matches: 9. The full variable domain, its missing parts supplied by reference TRBV5-1 and TRBJ2-3, is KAGVTQTPRYLIKTRGQQVTLSCSPISGHRSVSWYQQTPGQGLQFLFEYFSETQRNKGNFPGRFSGRQFSNSRSEMNVSTLELGDSALYLCASSLVGTGEASTDTQYFGPGTRLTVL.

V is TRBV11-1 and J is TRBJ1-2; TRBD1 aligns across 12 bases. V trimming: 4 bases; J trimming: 4 bases; junction bases outside the gene matches: 4. This CDR3 contains 15 residues. Germline V lookup: CDR1 SGHAT, CDR2 FQDESV (reference sequence). For the CDR3, the DNA is TGTGCCAGCAGCTCCGGGACAGGGGGCGTCTATGGCTACACCTTC. It specifies CASSSGTGGVYGYTF.

The CDR3 nucleotides are TGTGCCAGCAGCTTGGGACAGGGGGGGACGGGCTATGGCTACACCTTC. As protein: CASSLGQGGTGYGYTF. This chain links TRBV7-2 with TRBJ1-2; TRBD1 matches at 11 bases. CDR1 and CDR2 from the germline V gene are SGHTA and FQGNSA. The CDR3 runs to 16 residues. The J segment lost 4 bases and the V segment lost 3 bases, leaving 7 bases of the junction unmatched.

This sequence joins TRBV6-5 and TRBJ1-5, with 7 bases that match TRBD1. This CDR3 spans 14 amino acids. The J segment lost 8 bases and the V segment lost 5 bases, leaving 9 bases of the junction unmatched. Germline V lookup: CDR1 MNHEY, CDR2 SVGAGI. The DNA of the CDR3 is TGTGCCAGCAGTACCCTAACAGGGGCAAAGCCCCAGCATTTT. Its protein is CASSTLTGAKPQHF.

This rearrangement joins TRBV6-1 to TRBJ1-6; D is undetermined. Germline values: CDR1 MNHNS, CDR2 SASEGT. CDR3 length equals 15 residues. Trimming pared 3 bases from V and 5 bases from J, leaving 11 bases between. CDR3 DNA: TGTGCCAGCAGTGAGGCACCTCTGCATAATTCACCCCTCCACTTT. As protein: CASSEAPLHNSPLHF.

The chain employs TRBV5-1 and TRBJ1-1; 7 bases line up with TRBD1. V lost 4 bases to trimming and J lost 2 bases; unmatched junction nucleotides: 14. The CDR3 length is 17 residues. The germline gives CDR1 SGHRS, CDR2 YFSETQ. This CDR3 reads CASSRTATGTTNTEAFF. Here the CDR3 DNA reads TGCGCCAGCAGCCGAACCGCGACAGGGACGACTAACACTGAAGCTTTCTTT.

V and J are TRBV13 and TRBJ1-3; D ambiguous. This CDR3 region has 15 residues. Germline lookup yields CDR1 PRHDT and CDR2 FYEKMQ (reference sequence). The germline V and J ends were trimmed by 3 bases and 0 bases, with 9 bases remaining between them. The CDR3 DNA reads TGTGCCAGCAGCTTCGCCAGATCCTCTGGAAACACCATATATTTT. Its protein is CASSFARSSGNTIYF.

The CDR3 reads CASKDRGRTEAFF. In DNA form, the CDR3 reads TGCGCCAGCAAGGACAGGGGGCGGACTGAAGCTTTCTTT. V is TRBV10-1 and J is TRBJ1-1; TRBD1 matches at 11 bases. Looked up from germline, CDR1 is WNHNN and CDR2 is SYGVQD (reference sequence). This CDR3 contains 13 residues. Trimming at V came to 7 bases and at J to 5 bases, leaving 3 bases not matched to a gene.

The genes are TRBV6-6 and TRBJ1-5; TRBD1 matches at 7 bases. V was pared by 6 bases and J by 1 base, with 6 bases of the junction left unmatched. The CDR3 totals 15 residues. Germline V gene lookup returns CDR1 MNHNY and CDR2 SVGAGI (reference sequence). CDR3 loop: CASSKTGASNQPQHF. The CDR3 DNA reads as TGTGCCAGCAGCAAAACAGGGGCCAGCAATCAGCCCCAGCATTTT.

DNA of the CDR3: TGTGCCAGCAGCCAAGAACCGGGTCGGGAGACCCAGTACTTC. Its protein is CASSQEPGRETQYF. V is TRBV3-1 (or the pseudogene TRBV3-2) and J is TRBJ2-5; D is undetermined. From germline, CDR1 is LGHDT and CDR2 YNNKEL (reference sequence). Trimming took off 0 bases at V and 5 bases at J, with 10 bases between the two ends. The CDR3 contains 14 residues.

J is TRBJ2-5 and V is TRBV5-1; D possibly corresponds to TRBD1 (6 bases). CDR1 is SGHRS, CDR2 YFSETQ, per germline. CDR3 length equals 14 residues. V was cut by 5 bases and J by 1 base, with 12 bases left in between. CDR3: CASRQRTAQETQYF. Here the CDR3 DNA reads TGCGCCAGCAGGCAAAGGACAGCCCAAGAGACCCAGTACTTC.

The CDR3 DNA sequence: TGTGCCAGCACCCAAAGCAGGGCGAGCAATCAGCCCCAGCATTTT. Its translation: CASTQSRASNQPQHF. This sequence joins TRBV6-6 and TRBJ1-5, with D possibly TRBD1 on 5 matching bases. This CDR3 spans 15 amino acids. The ends were cut back, 7 bases at V and 1 base at J, with 14 bases in the middle. Germline CDR1 reads MNHNY; CDR2 reads SVGAGI (reference sequence).

The chain combines TRBV11-3 with TRBJ2-1, with TRBD2 identical over 9 bases. Germline CDR1 reads SGHNT; CDR2 reads YENEEA. V lost 3 bases and J lost 7; bases outside the gene matches: 7. The CDR3 totals 15 residues. The CDR3 nucleotides read TGTGCCAGCAGCTTCGGGGCGGGGGGGATTAATGAGCAGTTCTTC. Translation gives CASSFGAGGINEQFF.

This sequence joins TRBV6-4 and TRBJ2-1, with TRBD2 identical over 8 bases. The V gene end was trimmed by 2 bases and the J gene end by 8 bases; junction bases not matched to a gene: 5. CDR3 length: 14 residues. Germline V CDR1 and CDR2: MRHNA, SNTAGT. The CDR3 here is CASSDGTGGDEQFF. The DNA for the CDR3 is TGTGCCAGCAGTGACGGCACGGGGGGGGATGAGCAGTTCTTC.

This clone was picked up one time. This chain links TRBV9 with TRBJ1-4; no clear D gene. The germline CDR1 and CDR2 sequences are SGDLS and YYNGEE. Trimming left V 4 bases short and J 5 bases short, with 15 bases between. CDR3 length: 15 amino acids. CDR3 sequence (DNA): TGTGCCAGCAGCCCTAGAATGGGAGCAAATGAAAAACTGTTTTTT. It specifies CASSPRMGANEKLFF.

V is TRBV19 and J is TRBJ1-2, with D perhaps matching TRBD1 (5 bases). The CDR3 consists of 15 residues. V was cut by 4 bases and J by 3 bases, with 15 bases left in between. The germline V gene has CDR1 LNHDA and CDR2 SQIVND (reference sequence). This CDR3 is CASSRSTGTDYGYTF. The CDR3 region has the DNA TGTGCCAGTAGTAGATCTACCGGGACTGACTATGGCTACACCTTC.

V usage is TRBV18 and J usage is TRBJ1-2; TRBD1 aligns across 8 bases. The length of the CDR3 is 13 residues. Trimming cost V 6 bases and J 4 bases; bases outside gene matches: 4. Germline V CDR1 and CDR2: KGHSH, LQKENI. The CDR3 DNA is TGTGCCAGCTCTCCGGACAGGGTCTATGGCTACACCTTC. Translation gives CASSPDRVYGYTF.

The V and J genes are TRBV9 and TRBJ1-2, with D tentatively TRBD1 (6 bases). The V and J ends lost 0 bases and 6 bases respectively, with 12 bases between them. The V gene's germline CDR1 is SGDLS and CDR2 YYNGEE. This CDR3 is built from 14 residues. The CDR3 sequence: CASSVEGGLHGYTF. The CDR3 nucleotides read TGTGCCAGCAGCGTAGAAGGGGGTTTGCATGGCTACACCTTC. The variable domain in full, with the rest retrieved from reference TRBV9 and TRBJ1-2, is DSGVTQTPKHLITATGQRVTLRCSPRSGDLSVYWYQQSLDQGLQFLIQYYNGEERAKGNILERFSAQQFPDLHSELNLSSLELGDSALYFCASSVEGGLHGYTFGSGTRLTVV.

The CDR3 is CASSEPAGLPNNEQFF. Written as DNA, the CDR3 is TGTGCCAGCAGTGAACCAGCAGGGTTGCCCAACAATGAGCAGTTCTTC. The rearrangement uses TRBV6-1 and TRBJ2-1, with D tentatively TRBD1 (5 bases). Germline V gene data show CDR1 as MNHNS and CDR2 as SASEGT. Trimming took 2 bases from V and 5 from J, leaving 16 bases between them. The length of the CDR3 is 16 residues.

The CDR3 sequence is CASSPTGGDGYTF. The CDR3 region has the DNA TGCGCCAGCAGCCCGACAGGGGGCGATGGCTACACCTTC. The chain has TRBV5-1 and TRBJ1-2; 10 nucleotides line up with TRBD1. V lost 4 bases and J lost 6; bases outside the gene matches: 3. The CDR3 spans 13 residues. Germline CDR1 and CDR2: SGHRS and YFSETQ.

J is TRBJ2-2 and V is TRBV6-5, with a tentative D call TRBD1 (5 bases). Germline V gene lookup returns CDR1 MNHEY and CDR2 SVGAGI. Trimming took 7 bases from V and 4 from J, leaving 13 bases between them. CDR3 length equals 14 residues. This CDR3 reads CASTRDWTTGELFF. DNA for the CDR3: TGTGCCAGCACCAGGGATTGGACCACCGGGGAGCTGTTTTTT.

A single count supports this clone. One end of the junction fails to match germline, which may point to a read error. This chain joins TRBV4-1 and TRBJ1-6; no clear D gene. Germline loops: CDR1 MGHRA, CDR2 YSYEKL. This CDR3 has 14 amino acids. The DNA for the CDR3 is TGCGCCAGCAGACAAGAAGCACGGAATTCACCCCTCCACTTT. It is translated as CASRQEARNSPLHF.